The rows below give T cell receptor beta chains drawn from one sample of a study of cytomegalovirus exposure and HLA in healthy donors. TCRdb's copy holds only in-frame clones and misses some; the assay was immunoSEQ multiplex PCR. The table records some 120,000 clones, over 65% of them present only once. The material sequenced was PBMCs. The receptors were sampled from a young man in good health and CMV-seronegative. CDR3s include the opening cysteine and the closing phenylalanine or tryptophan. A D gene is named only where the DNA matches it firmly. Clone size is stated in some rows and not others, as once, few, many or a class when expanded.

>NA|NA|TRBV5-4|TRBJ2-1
CASSLPPGTYNEQFF
TGTGCCAGCAGCTTGCCCCCAGGGACCTACAATGAGCAGTTCTTC
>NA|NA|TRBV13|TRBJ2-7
CASSSRVSAYEQYF
TGTGCCAGCAGCTCCAGGGTTTCGGCCTACGAGCAGTACTTC
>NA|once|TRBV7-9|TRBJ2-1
CASSQGGLVNNEQFF
TGTGCCAGCAGCCAGGGGGGACTAGTGAACAATGAGCAGTTCTTC
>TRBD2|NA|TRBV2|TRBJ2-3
CASSRPGLAKDTQYF
TGTGCCAGCAGTAGACCGGGACTAGCGAAAGATACGCAGTATTTT
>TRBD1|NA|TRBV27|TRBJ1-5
CASSPWTGGNQPQHF
TGTGCCAGCAGCCCATGGACAGGGGGCAATCAGCCCCAGCATTTT
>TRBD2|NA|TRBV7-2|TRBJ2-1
CASSLDATQRGGQNEQFF
TGTGCCAGCAGCTTAGACGCAACGCAGCGGGGGGGCCAAAATGAGCAGTTCTTC
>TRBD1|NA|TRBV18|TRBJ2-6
CASSPLPGQGAAGANVLTF
TGTGCCAGCTCACCCCTCCCGGGACAGGGGGCTGCAGGGGCCAACGTCCTGACTTTC
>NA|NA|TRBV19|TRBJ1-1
CASSTLSPRIGAFF
TGTGCCAGTAGTACCCTATCCCCGAGAATCGGGGCTTTCTTT
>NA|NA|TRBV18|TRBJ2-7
CASSQQGSQAYEQYF
TGTGCCAGCTCACAACAGGGAAGTCAAGCCTACGAGCAGTACTTC
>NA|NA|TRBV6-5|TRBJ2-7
CASSYGGAVYEQYF
TGTGCCAGCAGTTACGGGGGGGCCGTTTACGAGCAGTACTTC
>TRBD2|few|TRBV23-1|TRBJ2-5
CASSQSGRGGPYQETQYF
TGCGCCAGCAGTCAATCGGGGCGGGGGGGCCCCTACCAAGAGACCCAGTACTTC
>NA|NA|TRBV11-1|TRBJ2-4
CASSLVRGSKNIQYF
TGTGCCAGCAGCTTAGTTCGGGGGTCGAAAAACATTCAGTACTTC
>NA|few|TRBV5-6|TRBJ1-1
CASSLTREPNTEAFF
TGTGCCAGCAGCTTGACGCGGGAGCCTAACACTGAAGCTTTCTTT
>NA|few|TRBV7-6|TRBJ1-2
CASSLNGGDYGYTF
TGTGCCAGCAGCCTAAACGGGGGAGACTATGGCTACACCTTC
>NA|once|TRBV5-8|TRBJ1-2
CASTVPGQPYGYTF
TGTGCCAGCACCGTACCAGGACAGCCCTATGGCTACACCTTC
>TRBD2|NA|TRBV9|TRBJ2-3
CASSKGLSPPDTQYF
TGTGCCAGCAGCAAGGGACTAAGCCCCCCAGATACGCAGTATTTT
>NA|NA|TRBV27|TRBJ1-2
CASSFEGAYGYTF
TGTGCCAGCAGTTTTGAGGGAGCGTATGGCTACACCTTC
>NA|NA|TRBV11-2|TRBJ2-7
CASLGVGSEQYF
TGTGCCAGTCTAGGGGTAGGAAGCGAGCAGTACTTC
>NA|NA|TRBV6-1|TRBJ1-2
CASSDGSLYGYTF
TGTGCCAGCAGTGACGGGAGCTTGTATGGCTACACCTTC
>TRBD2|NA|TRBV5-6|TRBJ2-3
CASSSRLAGGGTDTQYF
TGTGCCAGCAGCTCACGACTAGCGGGGGGTGGCACAGATACGCAGTATTTT
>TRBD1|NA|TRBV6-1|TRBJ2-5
CASSEAGDRVSKYF
TGTGCCAGCAGTGAAGCTGGAGACAGGGTGTCTAAGTACTTC
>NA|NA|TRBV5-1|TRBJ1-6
CASSLGQVESPLHF
TGCGCCAGCAGCTTGGGGCAGGTCGAGTCACCCCTCCACTTT